This TCR beta chain was sequenced during a study of T-cell memory formation after mild COVID-19. Study-wide points: The main location of contracting CD4+ clones was CM and EM, and that of contracting CD8+ clones was EMRA.

The CDR3 is made up of 14 amino acids. CDR1 LNHNV and CDR2 YYDKDF come from the germline V gene (reference sequence). The V and J ends lost 0 bases and 6 bases respectively, with 11 bases between them. Ten or more counts support this clonotype. The antigen remains undetermined. 5'RACE primed from the constant segment yielded TCR alpha and TCR beta cDNA libraries bearing sample barcodes and UMIs. TCRdb analysed the 5' RACE reads with MiXCR anew, one entry per CDR3 protein. This sample has hundreds of thousands of distinct CDR3 sequences, with roughly 15% found just once. The J gene is TRBJ1-1, the V gene TRBV15; D is possibly TRBD1 (6 bases). This TCR derives from a man between 18 and 35 years old who had mild COVID-19 (a few samples of this study predate the infection). Cell type and time point are not known. What was sequenced was PBMCs or a T cell subset sorted from them (not recorded which). The CDR3, as DNA: TGTGCCACCAGCAGAGATGTACAGGGCCCTGAAGCTTTCTTT. Translated, it gives CATSRDVQGPEAFF. The full variable domain, with the rest looked up from reference TRBV15 and TRBJ1-1, is DAMVIQNPRYQVTQFGKPVTLSCSQTLNHNVMYWYQQKSSQAPKLLFHYYDKDFNNEADTPDNFQSRRPNTSFCFLDIRSPGLGDTAMYLCATSRDVQGPEAFFGQGTRLTVV.